The source of this T cell receptor (beta chain) is a study of shared clonotypes between healthy human individuals (dated by TCRdb to 2020 to 2022). In the study overall: The cohort included a few men and a couple of women between 18 and 49 years of age. For each donor, CD4 naive and CD4 memory were each run on three plates, CD8 naive on two plates, and CD8 memory on one plate. To estimate repertoire size and how much clonotypes are shared between individuals, the study performed deep sequencing of blood TCR repertoires from five healthy adults. To increase sequencing depth and limit assay-specific biases, different laboratories used diverse techniques to prepare libraries and sequence TCR repertoires. Between about 0.8 and 9 billion PBMCs per donor were obtained by leukapheresis. Paper-wide results and their limitations: Compared with non-shared clonotypes, clonotypes shared by all four sorted-subset donors had higher generation probabilities. Across a handful of donors, about 4.5% of naive CD4, approximately 4% of naive CD8, about 2% of memory CD4, and over 0.35% of memory CD8 clonotypes were shared. Because the study included a small number of donors, the genetic and exposure-history diversity represented was limited. Naive subsets generally had larger estimated clonotype richness than memory subsets. Sampling was limited to blood, and TCR repertoires in tissue likely differ from TCR repertoires in blood. Based on pairwise subsampling, the degree of clonotype sharing among donors was expected to be affected by sequencing depth. Even with the large sequencing depth, rarefaction of the sorted-subset datasets indicated that sequencing was incomplete.

The donors were healthy, HIV-negative adults who had no recently reported acute infections or vaccinations. All donors were Caucasian adults living in Nashville, Tennessee, USA. CD4+ T cells were enriched by magnetic negative selection, after which naive cells were positively selected on CD45RA and the negative fraction was taken as the memory subset. Blood was collected by leukapheresis, and PBMCs were isolated by Ficoll-Histopaque density gradient centrifugation and then cryopreserved in liquid nitrogen vapor phase. Purity and quantity of every magnetically sorted T cell population were checked by analytical flow cytometry. From each sorted fraction, genomic DNA was isolated and quantified by UV absorbance on a Nanodrop 2000c. Using the deep immunoSEQ assay, TCR CDR3 regions were amplified from genomic DNA by multiplex PCR. Extracted genomic DNA from each cell subset was distributed evenly across all wells of several immunoSEQ 96-well plates, and each plate was treated as a replicate. Each replicate PCR for sorted subsets received around 200 ng genomic DNA, equal to 28,000 or so T cell genomes. Purified libraries were quantified with a Qubit 3.0 fluorometer, sized on a Bioanalyzer 2100, and re-quantified with the KAPA Library Quantification kit. Every immunoSEQ 96-well plate was sequenced on a dedicated single-read 150-cycle Illumina NextSeq 550 flow cell. The source study handled its data this way. Because the immunoSEQ output held only junctional sequences and lacked quality scores, the filtering could not match the filtering applied to full-length reads. To assign V/J genes and CDR3, sequences were annotated using PyIR, a Python wrapper for IgBLAST v1.9, with IMGT germline references. Reads with weak V/J assignments (E-value above 1e-6), missing CDR3, stop codons, out-of-frame junctions, or ambiguous translated residues were removed. A V3J clonotype was defined by an identical inferred V gene, J gene, and CDR3 amino acid sequence. Percentage overlap between repertoires was calculated by dividing the number of shared unique clonotypes by the size of the smaller repertoire. RTK rarefaction, the Chao1 estimator, and Recon v2.1 estimates of unobserved clonotypes were used to assess repertoire richness. OLGA was used to compute generation probabilities for all TCRbeta clonotypes that the gDNA method yielded from a handful of donors. TCRdb carries this immuneACCESS record with in-frame sequences only. Its versions omit some clonotypes, under half of them owing to an unresolved V gene in the studies checked, with the rest unexplained. V, J and clone size derive from that table, while D and trimming were established from the DNA sequence. The sample table holds about 2.4 million clones, of which approximately 93% were seen once. The top ten hold approximately 0.37% of the sample.

The germline V gene encodes CDR1 SEHNR and CDR2 FQNEAQ (reference sequence). Here V drops 4 bases and J drops 6 bases, and the junction holds 6 bases not matched to any gene. Inclusive of the bounding cysteine and phenylalanine, the CDR3 is 15 residues long. Only CDR3 DNA remains: 45 bases, in frame from the first base. Worth noting for this clone: What antigen it recognizes has not been identified. Within one base of it there is no much larger clone, and no base qualities were kept.

The sample consisted of naive CD4+ T cells from PBMCs. In light of the paper, this sample's cell subset or site label describes: CD45RA+ positively selected. The chain is encoded by TRBV7-9 joined to TRBJ2-3, with 11 bases in between that match TRBD1. The origin of this receptor is a man aged 18 to 30 in good health. Some clones in this sample may be carry-over from other donors' samples. The bases are TGTGCCAGCAGCTCGGACAGGGGGCGAGTGGATACGCAGTATTTT. Translated, it reads CASSSDRGRVDTQYF.